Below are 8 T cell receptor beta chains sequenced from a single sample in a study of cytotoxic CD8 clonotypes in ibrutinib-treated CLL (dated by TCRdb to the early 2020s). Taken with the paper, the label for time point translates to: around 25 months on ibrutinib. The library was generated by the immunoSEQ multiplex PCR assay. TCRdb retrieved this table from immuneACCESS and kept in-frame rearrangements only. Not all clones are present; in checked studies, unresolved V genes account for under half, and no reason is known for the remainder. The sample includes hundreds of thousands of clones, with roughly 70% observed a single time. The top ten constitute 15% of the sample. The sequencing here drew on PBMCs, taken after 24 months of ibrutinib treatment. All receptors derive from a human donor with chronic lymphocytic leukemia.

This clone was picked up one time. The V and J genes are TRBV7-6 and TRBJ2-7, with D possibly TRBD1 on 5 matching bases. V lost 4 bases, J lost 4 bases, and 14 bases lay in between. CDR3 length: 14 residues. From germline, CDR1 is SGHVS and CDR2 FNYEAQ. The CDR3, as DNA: TGTGCCAGCAGCTCGCTCGCACAGGAGTACGAGCAGTACTTC. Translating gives CASSSLAQEYEQYF.

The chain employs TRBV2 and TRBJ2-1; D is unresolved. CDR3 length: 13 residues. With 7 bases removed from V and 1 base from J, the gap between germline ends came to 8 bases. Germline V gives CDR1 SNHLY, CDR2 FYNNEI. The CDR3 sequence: CASISRSYNEQFF. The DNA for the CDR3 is TGTGCCAGCATTTCTAGGTCCTACAATGAGCAGTTCTTC.

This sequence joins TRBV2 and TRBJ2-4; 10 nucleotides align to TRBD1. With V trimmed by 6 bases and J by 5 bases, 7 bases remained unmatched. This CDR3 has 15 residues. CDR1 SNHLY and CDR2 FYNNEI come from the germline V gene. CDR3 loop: CASSLEGTGENIQYF. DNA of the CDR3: TGTGCCAGCAGCTTAGAAGGGACAGGGGAAAACATTCAGTACTTC.

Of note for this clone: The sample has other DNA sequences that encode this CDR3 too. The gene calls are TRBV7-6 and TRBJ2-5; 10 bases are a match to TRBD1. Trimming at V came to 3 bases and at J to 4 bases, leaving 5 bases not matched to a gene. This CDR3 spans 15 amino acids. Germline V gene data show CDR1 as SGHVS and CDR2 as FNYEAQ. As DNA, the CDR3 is TGTGCCAGCAGCTTGACAGGGGGCGGGGGAGAGACCCAGTACTTC. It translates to CASSLTGGGGETQYF.

CDR3 DNA sequence: TGTGCCAGCAGCGCGGGACACCACTCTGGGGCCAACGTCCTGACTTTC. Its translation: CASSAGHHSGANVLTF. The chain employs TRBV7-8 and TRBJ2-6; D tentatively reads TRBD1 or TRBD2 (6 bases each). Between the trimmed V and J ends, which lost 5 bases and 0 bases, there was a span of 11 bases. The CDR3 is 16 residues long. The germline CDR1 and CDR2 sequences are SGHVS and FQNEAQ.

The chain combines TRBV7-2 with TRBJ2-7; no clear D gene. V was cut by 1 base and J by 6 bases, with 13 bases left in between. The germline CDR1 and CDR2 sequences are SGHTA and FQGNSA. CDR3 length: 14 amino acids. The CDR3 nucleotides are TGTGCCAGCAGCTTAGGAGCCGGATTCGGCGAGCAGTACTTC. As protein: CASSLGAGFGEQYF.

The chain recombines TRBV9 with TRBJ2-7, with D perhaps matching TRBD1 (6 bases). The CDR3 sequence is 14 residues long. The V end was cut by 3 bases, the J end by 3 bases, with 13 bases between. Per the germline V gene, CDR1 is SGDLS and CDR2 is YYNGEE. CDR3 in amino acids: CASSASTGYYEQYF. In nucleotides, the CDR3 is TGTGCCAGCAGCGCGAGTACAGGGTACTACGAGCAGTACTTC.

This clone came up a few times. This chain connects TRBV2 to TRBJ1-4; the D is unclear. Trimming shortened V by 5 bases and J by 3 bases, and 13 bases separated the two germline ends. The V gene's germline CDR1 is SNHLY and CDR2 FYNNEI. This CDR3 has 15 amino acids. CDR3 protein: CASSPRGRSNEKLFF. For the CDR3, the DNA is TGTGCCAGCAGTCCTCGCGGGAGGTCTAATGAAAAACTGTTTTTT.